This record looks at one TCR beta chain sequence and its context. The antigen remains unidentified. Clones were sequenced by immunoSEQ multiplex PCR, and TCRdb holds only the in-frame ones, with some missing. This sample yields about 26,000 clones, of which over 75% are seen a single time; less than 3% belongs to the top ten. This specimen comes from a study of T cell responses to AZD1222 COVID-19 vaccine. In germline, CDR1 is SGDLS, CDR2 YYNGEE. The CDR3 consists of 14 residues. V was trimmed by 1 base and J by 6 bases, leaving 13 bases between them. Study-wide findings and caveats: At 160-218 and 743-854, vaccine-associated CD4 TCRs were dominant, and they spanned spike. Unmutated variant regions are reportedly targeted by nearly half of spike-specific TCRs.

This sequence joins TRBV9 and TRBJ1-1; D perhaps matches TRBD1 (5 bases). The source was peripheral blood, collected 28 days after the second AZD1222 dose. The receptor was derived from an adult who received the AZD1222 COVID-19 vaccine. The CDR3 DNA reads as TGTGCCAGCAGCGTAACCTGGGGGACCTCTGAAGCTTTCTTT. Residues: CASSVTWGTSEAFF.